The entry below describes one TCR beta chain. From germline, CDR1 is MDHEN and CDR2 SYDVKM. CDR3 length: 16 residues. V dropped 6 bases and J dropped 1; count of bases not matched to a gene: 8. The sample comes from a study of blood T cell repertoires in COVID-19. Whole-study context: Samples taken during acute and convalescent COVID-19 were collected in the United States, Italy and Spain.

Repertoires were generated with immunoSEQ multiplex PCR, while TCRdb's copy carries only in-frame clones and drops some. The sample records about 9,000 clones, 80% to 90% being singletons. Source material: peripheral blood. The clonotype was recovered from a human donor in a cohort sampled during active COVID-19. The rearrangement links TRBV28 to TRBJ1-1; 10 bases align to TRBD1. CDR3 loop: CASSPAGQGWNTEAFF. CDR3 sequence (DNA): TGTGCCAGCAGCCCCGCGGGACAGGGGTGGAACACTGAAGCTTTCTTT.